This record covers a single TCR beta chain. Its antigen is currently unknown. These data are taken from a study of CD8 T cells in ankylosing spondylitis. Overall study findings and caveats: Relatively scarce in peripheral blood, disease-linked clones were CD8+.

MiXCR, run by TCRdb on the 5' RACE reads, gives a single entry per CDR3 protein. The repertoire holds a few hundred thousand distinct CDR3 sequences, with around 21% as singletons. This sequence was found in a female donor with ankylosing spondylitis or in good health (not recorded which). Material for sequencing was blood, either unsorted or a sorted T cell fraction (not recorded which).

Here the CDR3 DNA reads TGCAGCGTTGAGGGGCGAGGGAACACTGAAGCTTTCTTT. Translated, it gives CSVEGRGNTEAFF. J is TRBJ1-1 and V is TRBV29-1; TRBD1 might be the D (5 bases). The ends were cut back, 3 bases at V and 1 base at J, with 9 bases in the middle. The CDR3 has 13 amino acids. CDR1 is SQVTM, CDR2 ANQGSEA, per germline.